This T cell receptor (beta chain) was captured by sequencing in a study of OX40 agonist ivuxolimab in advanced cancers. About the study: Partial responses were achieved by three patients: one hepatocellular carcinoma, two cutaneous melanoma.

This CDR3 is 16 amino acids long. Trimming shortened V by 3 bases and J by 0 bases, and 14 bases separated the two germline ends. Germline-derived CDR1 and CDR2 are SGHDN and FVKESK. This table comes from immunoSEQ multiplex PCR, and its TCRdb copy is limited to in-frame clones, with some not included. The table lists roughly 66,000 clones, roughly 87% of them singletons. General study results and limits: Expanded clones were, on average, more numerous in CD8+ T cells than in CD4+.

Systemic immunosuppression or autoimmune disease history was grounds to exclude patients. The investigators sampled blood at baseline, at cycle 4 day 1, and at cycle 7 day 1. Turning to this clone: Its antigen is unidentified.

The source of this sequence is an adult with an advanced solid tumor such as melanoma, head and neck, liver or kidney cancer. This rearrangement joins TRBV14 to TRBJ2-5; perhaps TRBD1 as D (6 bases). Sequencing used CD4+ or CD8+ T cells sorted from blood, obtained in a trial of the OX40 agonist ivuxolimab. The CDR3 bases are TGTGCCAGCAGCCAGGATCGGGACAAGTACCAAGAGACCCAGTACTTC. It codes for CASSQDRDKYQETQYF.